This T cell receptor (beta chain) was documented in a study of cytomegalovirus exposure and HLA in healthy donors. Study-wide results and limits: The authors later linked a missense DCLRE1C variant to TCR beta V- and J-gene trimming. Being productive about 90% or about 30% of the time was typical of most TCR beta V segments in an earlier analysis.

The germline V and J ends were trimmed by 5 bases and 11 bases, with 25 bases remaining between them. CDR1 MDHEN and CDR2 SYDVKM come from the germline V gene. This CDR3 is built from 15 residues. As to this clone: No antigen is known for it.

The PCR made use of 60 Vbeta and 13 Jbeta primers. Assay used: immunoSEQ multiplex PCR; TCRdb lists only in-frame clones, some missing. The sample records 100,000 to 150,000 clones, less than 85% being singletons. J is TRBJ2-7 and V is TRBV28, with D perhaps TRBD2 (6 bases). The receptor comes from a man aged 18 to 30 in good health and CMV-seropositive. Material for sequencing was PBMCs. CDR3 amino acids: CASSPSPGSGVLKYF. CDR3 DNA: TGTGCCAGCAGTCCCTCCCCGGGTAGCGGAGTCTTGAAGTACTTC.